The 31 T cell receptor beta chains below were found in one sample sequenced in a study of shared clonotypes between healthy human individuals. Produced via immunoSEQ multiplex PCR; TCRdb's table is partial and in-frame only. This table has around 2.5 million clones, more than 85% appearing once. Sequenced: naive CD4+ T cells from PBMCs. Subset in this sample: CD45RA+ positively selected. Receptor source: a man aged 18-30 years in good health. Some clones in this sample may be carry-over from other donors' samples.

Points on this clone: Other DNA sequences in the sample encode the same CDR3. This rearrangement joins TRBV7-9 to TRBJ2-1; 9 bases align to TRBD1. This CDR3 is 14 amino acids long. From germline, CDR1 is SEHNR and CDR2 FQNEAQ (reference sequence). Trimming at V came to 5 bases and at J to 6 bases, leaving 5 bases not matched to a gene. DNA for the CDR3: TGTGCCAGCAGCCGGGGACAGGGAAGCAATGAGCAGTTCTTC. It is translated as CASSRGQGSNEQFF.

The chain uses TRBV19 and TRBJ1-1, with unresolved D. CDR3 length: 12 residues. V lost 7 bases, J lost 6 bases, and 12 bases lay in between. Germline V gene sequence: CDR1 LNHDA, CDR2 SQIVND (reference sequence). CDR3 protein: CASNSPGPEAFF. The CDR3 bases are TGTGCCAGTAACTCGCCCGGCCCTGAAGCTTTCTTT.

The chain is built from TRBV30 and TRBJ2-1, with D possibly matching TRBD2 (5 bases). V lost 6 bases, J lost 7 bases, and 25 bases lay in between. In germline, CDR1 is GTSNPN, CDR2 SVGIG (reference sequence). CDR3 length: 16 amino acids. CDR3 in amino acids: CACLIGGGITTNEQFF. The CDR3 nucleotides read TGTGCCTGCCTTATCGGAGGAGGAATAACAACAAATGAGCAGTTCTTC.

The rearrangement links TRBV5-4 to TRBJ2-3, with 8 nucleotides matching TRBD2. Germline-derived CDR1 and CDR2 are SGHNT and YYREEE (reference sequence). Germline trimming cut 5 bases from V and 0 bases from J; bases unmatched to any gene: 2. There are 14 residues in the CDR3. For the CDR3, the DNA is TGTGCCAGCAGTAAGCGGGAGAGCACAGATACGCAGTATTTT. This encodes CASSKRESTDTQYF. Combining the CDR3 with reference TRBV5-4 and TRBJ2-3 gives the whole variable domain ETGVTQSPTHLIKTRGQQVTLRCSSQSGHNTVSWYQQALGQGPQFIFQYYREEENGRGNFPPRFSGLQFPNYSSELNVNALELDDSALYLCASSKRESTDTQYFGPGTRLTVL.

The rearrangement uses TRBV7-2 and TRBJ2-5, with 12 bases matching TRBD2. This CDR3 is built from 15 residues. Germline V gene sequence: CDR1 SGHTA, CDR2 FQGNSA. V trimming: 5 bases; J trimming: 5 bases; junction bases outside the gene matches: 6. Here the CDR3 DNA reads TGTGCCAGCAGCCCGACTAGCGGGAGATGGGAGACCCAGTACTTC. It specifies CASSPTSGRWETQYF.

In DNA, the CDR3 is TGTGCCAGCAGCTTAGCGGCCGAATTCTACAATGAGCAGTTCTTC. This sequence encodes CASSLAAEFYNEQFF. The chain has TRBV7-2 and TRBJ2-1; unclear D gene. Trimming took off 0 bases at V and 3 bases at J, with 9 bases between the two ends. The CDR3 has 15 amino acids. CDR1 is SGHTA, CDR2 FQGNSA, per germline.

The genes are TRBV6-1 and TRBJ2-5, with TRBD2 matching 11 bases. V lost 1 base to trimming and J lost 7 bases; unmatched junction nucleotides: 14. CDR3 length: 18 residues. From germline, CDR1 is MNHNS and CDR2 SASEGT. This CDR3 is CASSEVSVAGGPLGTQYF. The CDR3 coding sequence is TGTGCCAGCAGTGAAGTTTCGGTAGCGGGAGGGCCTCTCGGGACCCAGTACTTC.

This clone was seen only once. The J gene is TRBJ2-2, the V gene TRBV19; D ambiguous. CDR1 is LNHDA, CDR2 SQIVND, per germline (reference sequence). The CDR3 length is 13 residues. Trimming took 3 bases from V and 4 from J, leaving 6 bases between them. The CDR3 region has the DNA TGTGCCAGTAGTATGTTGCCCACCGGGGAGCTGTTTTTT. Protein sequence: CASSMLPTGELFF.

The gene calls are TRBV19 and TRBJ1-4; D is possibly TRBD1 (5 bases). Germline loops: CDR1 LNHDA, CDR2 SQIVND (reference sequence). CDR3 length equals 18 residues. V was trimmed by 0 bases and J by 1 base, leaving 15 bases between them. Here the CDR3 reads CASSIERLQGRTNEKLFF. CDR3 nucleotide sequence: TGTGCCAGTAGTATAGAACGCTTGCAGGGCAGAACTAATGAAAAACTGTTTTTT.

The V call is TRBV7-9, the J call TRBJ1-2, with unresolved D. Between the trimmed V and J ends, which lost 1 base and 13 bases, there was a span of 7 bases. The CDR3 extends over 10 amino acids. From germline, CDR1 is SEHNR and CDR2 FQNEAQ (reference sequence). The DNA for the CDR3 is TGTGCCAGCAGCTTAGACGTTCCCACCTTC. Translation gives CASSLDVPTF.

The rearrangement uses TRBV2 and TRBJ2-2; 8 bases are a match to TRBD1. The CDR3 is made up of 15 amino acids. Germline V lookup: CDR1 SNHLY, CDR2 FYNNEI. The V segment lost 4 bases and the J segment 7 bases; nucleotides outside the gene matches: 8. CDR3 amino acids: CASSVQGARNGELFF. For the CDR3, the DNA is TGTGCCAGCAGTGTGCAGGGGGCGCGTAACGGGGAGCTGTTTTTT.

The chain couples TRBV20-1 to TRBJ1-5; D gene unclear. Germline V gene lookup returns CDR1 DFQATT and CDR2 SNEGSKA (reference sequence). V dropped 5 bases and J dropped 11 bases, with 7 bases sitting between them. The CDR3 consists of 9 residues. CDR3 in amino acids: CSAGSAQHF. The CDR3 DNA sequence: TGCAGTGCTGGAAGTGCCCAGCATTTT.

The CDR3 protein is CASSEVRGRGYGYTF. In DNA form, the CDR3 reads TGTGCCAGCAGTGAAGTAAGGGGGCGCGGCTATGGCTACACCTTC. The chain joins TRBV28 to TRBJ1-2; TRBD1 matches 7 bases. Germline CDR1 MDHEN, CDR2 SYDVKM. CDR3 size: 15 residues. Trimming took 5 bases from V and 4 from J; bases not matched to a gene: 10.

The chain couples TRBV7-6 to TRBJ2-5; 13 nucleotides match TRBD2. The germline CDR1 and CDR2 sequences are SGHVS and FNYEAQ. With 5 bases clipped from V and 9 bases from J, the junction kept 9 bases outside the gene matches. This CDR3 has 15 residues. The CDR3 DNA is TGTGCCAGCAGCACCGGGACTAGCGGGGTCTCGGCCCAGTACTTC. This gives the protein CASSTGTSGVSAQYF.

V gene TRBV2 combines with J gene TRBJ2-7, with TRBD1 as a possible D gene (6 bases). Trimming cost V 6 bases and J 4 bases, with 22 bases left between them. CDR3 size: 16 residues. Germline assignment: CDR1 SNHLY and CDR2 FYNNEI. This chain's CDR3 is CASSPASGTPSYEQYF. DNA for the CDR3: TGTGCCAGCAGCCCAGCCTCCGGGACACCCTCTTACGAGCAGTACTTC.

The V and J genes are TRBV5-8 and TRBJ2-5; TRBD2 might be the D (6 bases). The V end was cut by 0 bases, the J end by 5 bases, with 14 bases between. The CDR3 is 15 amino acids. Germline CDR1 SGHTS, CDR2 YDEGEE. The DNA of the CDR3 is TGTGCCAGCAGCTTGGGCGGGATCGCTGGGGAGACCCAGTACTTC. Encoded protein: CASSLGGIAGETQYF.

The V and J genes are TRBV11-2 and TRBJ1-4, with D possibly being TRBD1 (5 bases). The V gene lost 1 base and the J gene lost 7 bases, with 13 bases spanning the gap. The CDR3 is 15 residues long. The germline V gene encodes CDR1 SGHAT and CDR2 FQNNGV. Here the CDR3 DNA reads TGTGCCAGCAGCTTAGTTTCCAGGGTGGGTGAAAAACTGTTTTTT. Translating it yields CASSLVSRVGEKLFF.

This chain uses TRBV7-5 with TRBJ2-2; the table's D call of TRBD2 was not tested on the DNA. TRBV7-5 is designated a pseudogene. The length of the CDR3 is 18 residues. This CDR3 is CVRSLVGDGGRDTGELFF. For the CDR3, the DNA is TGTGTCAGAAGCTTAGTTGGGGACGGCGGGAGGGACACCGGGGAGCTGTTTTTT.

This clone was counted a few times. CDR3 DNA: TGTGCCAGTAGCCTGGACAGGGACTATGGCTACACCTTC. Protein: CASSLDRDYGYTF. The chain carries TRBV19 and TRBJ1-2; TRBD1 matches at 8 bases. CDR3 length: 13 amino acids. CDR1 is LNHDA and CDR2 is SQIVND in the germline V gene (reference sequence). The V segment lost 6 bases and the J segment 3 bases; nucleotides outside the gene matches: 3.

This rearrangement joins TRBV28 to TRBJ1-1; D call uncertain. V was clipped by 7 bases and J by 4 bases, with 4 bases between them. Germline-derived CDR1 and CDR2 are MDHEN and SYDVKM. The CDR3 is 10 amino acids. The CDR3 region is CASTGTEAFF. CDR3 sequence (DNA): TGTGCCAGCACGGGCACTGAAGCTTTCTTT.

This chain connects TRBV30 to TRBJ1-6, with 7 bases fitting TRBD1. CDR3 length equals 15 residues. The germline V gene has CDR1 GTSNPN and CDR2 SVGIG (reference sequence). V dropped 1 base and J dropped 6; count of bases not matched to a gene: 6. DNA of the CDR3: TGTGCCTGGAGTGGGACAGGAGAGGGTAATTCACCCCTCCACTTT. This sequence encodes CAWSGTGEGNSPLHF.

The chain combines TRBV6-5 with TRBJ2-2; D is possibly TRBD2 (6 bases). Trimming left V 4 bases short and J 2 bases short, with 14 bases between. Germline V gene lookup returns CDR1 MNHEY and CDR2 SVGAGI. The CDR3 extends over 16 amino acids. The CDR3 DNA reads TGTGCCAGCAGTTCTCTTAGCGGAGCCAACACCGGGGAGCTGTTTTTT. Its protein is CASSSLSGANTGELFF.

This rearrangement joins TRBV5-1 to TRBJ2-5; 7 nucleotides align to TRBD1. J gave up 5 bases and V 4 bases, and 2 bases lay outside the gene matches. Germline V gives CDR1 SGHRS, CDR2 YFSETQ. The CDR3 loop spans 12 amino acids. CDR3 sequence reads: CASSGRGETQYF. The DNA for the CDR3 is TGCGCCAGCAGCGGCAGGGGGGAGACCCAGTACTTC. Looking up the rest from reference TRBV5-1 and TRBJ2-5 gives the full variable domain: KAGVTQTPRYLIKTRGQQVTLSCSPISGHRSVSWYQQTPGQGLQFLFEYFSETQRNKGNFPGRFSGRQFSNSRSEMNVSTLELGDSALYLCASSGRGETQYFGPGTRLLVL.

The chain has TRBV18 and TRBJ1-2, with unresolved D. Germline lookup yields CDR1 KGHSH and CDR2 LQKENI. The length of the CDR3 is 15 residues. The V end lost 8 bases, the J end lost 5 bases, and 21 bases lay between the germline ends. The CDR3 DNA reads as TGTGCCAGCCGAACGGGAGACCTTTCCTCTTATGGCTACACCTTC. This encodes CASRTGDLSSYGYTF.

This chain connects TRBV4-1 to TRBJ1-4; TRBD1 is a possible D gene (6 bases). Germline-derived CDR1 and CDR2 are MGHRA and YSYEKL. V was cut by 4 bases and J by 6 bases, with 30 bases left in between. The CDR3 runs to 20 residues. Written as DNA, the CDR3 is TGCGCCAGCAGCCGGTGGGCGACGGGCGGGGGCGCCGACGGTGATGAAAAACTGTTTTTT. Translation: CASSRWATGGGADGDEKLFF.

About this clone: Distinct nucleotide sequences in the sample also encode this CDR3. The chain links TRBV6-6 to TRBJ1-6; D ambiguous. The CDR3 covers 14 residues. The germline CDR1 and CDR2 sequences are MNHNY and SVGAGI (reference sequence). With 2 bases removed from V and 6 bases from J, the gap between germline ends came to 8 bases. CDR3 in DNA: TGTGCCAGCAGTTACGGCGGTGGTAATTCACCCCTCCACTTT. Its protein product is CASSYGGGNSPLHF.

This sequence joins TRBV2 and TRBJ1-4; the D gene is possibly TRBD1 (5 bases). This CDR3 comprises 16 residues. Germline V CDR1 and CDR2: SNHLY, FYNNEI. The ends were cut back, 4 bases at V and 6 bases at J, with 18 bases in the middle. CDR3 nucleotide sequence: TGTGCCAGCAGTGCGGGACGGTCAAAGGCCTATGAAAAACTGTTTTTT. Translation gives CASSAGRSKAYEKLFF.

This rearrangement joins TRBV6-1 to TRBJ1-5, with TRBD1 matching 7 bases. Germline V gene lookup returns CDR1 MNHNS and CDR2 SASEGT. This CDR3 is built from 16 residues. V lost 2 bases, J lost 7 bases, and 11 bases stayed unmatched. The CDR3 region is CASSELPDRAAQPQHF. The DNA of the CDR3 is TGTGCCAGCAGTGAATTACCTGACAGGGCAGCCCAGCCCCAGCATTTT.

The gene calls are TRBV6-5 and TRBJ1-4, with no clear D. Trimming shortened V by 5 bases and J by 10 bases, and 14 bases separated the two germline ends. Germline V gene sequence: CDR1 MNHEY, CDR2 SVGAGI. The length of the CDR3 is 13 residues. CDR3 region: CASSTPLRRKLFF. CDR3 nucleotides: TGTGCCAGCAGTACGCCGCTTAGGAGAAAACTGTTTTTT.

This chain uses TRBV5-6 with TRBJ2-2; D possibly corresponds to TRBD1 (6 bases). V was trimmed by 6 bases and J by 7 bases, leaving 19 bases between them. CDR1 is SGHDT, CDR2 YYEEEE, per germline. The CDR3 spans 15 residues. The CDR3 DNA reads as TGTGCCAGCAACTACAAAGACAGGCTATACGGGGAGCTGTTTTTT. It yields the protein CASNYKDRLYGELFF.

The V call is TRBV6-4, the J call TRBJ1-1; 7 bases agree with TRBD1. Germline CDR1 reads MRHNA; CDR2 reads SNTAGT. V was pared by 6 bases and J by 4 bases, with 14 bases of the junction left unmatched. This CDR3 is built from 16 residues. The CDR3 DNA sequence: TGTGCCAGCAGACCAACGCCACAGGGGAGAGGCACTGAAGCTTTCTTT. The encoded protein is CASRPTPQGRGTEAFF.